This T cell receptor beta chain was identified during a study of Ad26.COV2.S vaccination and SARS-CoV-2 variants. This clone was recorded once. What it binds is unknown. General study results and limits: The TCR breadth and depth analyses may have produced an underestimate of total T cell responses. Individuals receiving vaccine had higher spike-specific TCR breadth than placebo recipients did. Recipients of either vaccine or placebo displayed similar breadth of non-spike TCRs.

Treatment reported: roughly 20 received Ad26.COV2.S at low or high dose, single or two shots; 5 received placebo; per-sample allocation not given. At day 63 after the first vaccine or placebo injection, samples were drawn. An Ad26 vector carrying the Wuhan-strain SARS-CoV-2 spike served as the vaccine. Profiling relied on immunoSEQ multiplex PCR, and the TCRdb table lists in-frame clones only, not all of them. Counted here are roughly 400,000 clones, roughly 88% occurring once; the ten biggest clones make up roughly 3.9%. The sequence derives from a person aged 18-60 years who received the Ad26.COV2.S COVID-19 vaccine or a placebo. The sample in question was peripheral blood, obtained in a trial of Ad26.COV2.S vaccine versus placebo.

The CDR3 region is CASRGQGIRWYEQYF. Written as DNA, the CDR3 is TGTGCCAGCAGGGGACAGGGAATTAGGTGGTACGAGCAGTACTTC. This chain connects TRBV6-5 to TRBJ2-7; 9 bases are shared with TRBD1. Germline CDR1 MNHEY, CDR2 SVGAGI. After removal of 6 bases from V and 4 bases from J, the junction contained 10 bases not matched to a gene. The CDR3 is made up of 15 amino acids.